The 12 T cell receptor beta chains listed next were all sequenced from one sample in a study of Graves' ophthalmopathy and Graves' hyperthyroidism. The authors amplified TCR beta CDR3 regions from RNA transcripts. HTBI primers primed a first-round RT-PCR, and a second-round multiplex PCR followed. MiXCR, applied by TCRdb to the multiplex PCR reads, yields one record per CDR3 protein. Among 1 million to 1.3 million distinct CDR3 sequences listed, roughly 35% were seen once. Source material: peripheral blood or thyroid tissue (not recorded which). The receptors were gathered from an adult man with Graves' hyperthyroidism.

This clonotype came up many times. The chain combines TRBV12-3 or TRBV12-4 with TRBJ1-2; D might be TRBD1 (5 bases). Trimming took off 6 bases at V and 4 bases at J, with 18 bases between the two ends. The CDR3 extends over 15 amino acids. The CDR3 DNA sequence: TGTGCCAGCAGCCCCTCCCAGGGTGGGGTCTATGGCTACACCTTC. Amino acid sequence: CASSPSQGGVYGYTF.

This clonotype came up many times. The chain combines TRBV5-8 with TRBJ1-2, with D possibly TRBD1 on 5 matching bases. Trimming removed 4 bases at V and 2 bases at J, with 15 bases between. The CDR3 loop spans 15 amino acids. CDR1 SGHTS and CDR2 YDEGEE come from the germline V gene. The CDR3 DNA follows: TGTGCCAGCAGCCAGGGTCTGAGCACCAACTATGGCTACACCTTC. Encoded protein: CASSQGLSTNYGYTF.

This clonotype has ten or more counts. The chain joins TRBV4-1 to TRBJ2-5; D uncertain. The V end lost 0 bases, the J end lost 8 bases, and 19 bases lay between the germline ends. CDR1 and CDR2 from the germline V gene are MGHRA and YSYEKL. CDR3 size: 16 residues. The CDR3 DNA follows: TGCGCCAGCAGCCAAGATGACGTAGCCCCCTCGAGAACCCAGTACTTC. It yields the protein CASSQDDVAPSRTQYF.

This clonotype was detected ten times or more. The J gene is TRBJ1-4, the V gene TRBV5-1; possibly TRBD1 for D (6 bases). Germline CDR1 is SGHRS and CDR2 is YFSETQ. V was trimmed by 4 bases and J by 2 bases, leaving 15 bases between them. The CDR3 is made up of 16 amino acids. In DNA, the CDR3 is TGCGCCAGCAGCCCAGGGGACTTTGGGACTAATGAAAAACTGTTTTTT. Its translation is CASSPGDFGTNEKLFF.

CDR3: CAWKGQAEAFF. CDR3 DNA sequence: TGTGCCTGGAAGGGGCAGGCTGAAGCTTTCTTT. This chain links TRBV30 with TRBJ1-1; TRBD1 might be the D (5 bases). Germline lookup yields CDR1 GTSNPN and CDR2 SVGIG (reference sequence). CDR3 size: 11 residues. The V gene lost 4 bases and the J gene lost 6 bases, with 9 bases spanning the gap. Variable domain in full (rest from reference TRBV30 and TRBJ1-1): SQTIHQWPATLVQPVGSPLSLECTVEGTSNPNLYWYRQAAGRGLQLLFYSVGIGQISSEVPQNLSASRPQDRQFILSSKKLLLSDSGFYLCAWKGQAEAFFGQGTRLTVV.

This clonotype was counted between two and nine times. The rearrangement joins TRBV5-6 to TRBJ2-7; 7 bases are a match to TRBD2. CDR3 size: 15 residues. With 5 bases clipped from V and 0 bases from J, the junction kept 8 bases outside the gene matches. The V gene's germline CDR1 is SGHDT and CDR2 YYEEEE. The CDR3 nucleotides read TGTGCCAGCAGGGTAGGGCGGGACTACTCCTACGAGCAGTACTTC. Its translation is CASRVGRDYSYEQYF.

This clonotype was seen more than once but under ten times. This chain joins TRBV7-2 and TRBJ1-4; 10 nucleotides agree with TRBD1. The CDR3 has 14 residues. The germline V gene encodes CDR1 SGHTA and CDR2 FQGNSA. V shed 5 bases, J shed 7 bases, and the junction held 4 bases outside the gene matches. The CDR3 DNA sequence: TGTGCCAGCAGCCAGACAGGGGGCAGTGAAAAACTGTTTTTT. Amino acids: CASSQTGGSEKLFF.

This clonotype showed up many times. CDR3 DNA: TGTGCCAGCAGCTTAGGTCACGGCTCACCCCTCCACTTT. Its translation is CASSLGHGSPLHF. The chain has TRBV7-2 and TRBJ1-6; D ambiguous. Germline-derived CDR1 and CDR2 are SGHTA and FQGNSA. Trimming took 1 base from V and 10 from J, leaving 8 bases between them. The CDR3 runs 13 residues.

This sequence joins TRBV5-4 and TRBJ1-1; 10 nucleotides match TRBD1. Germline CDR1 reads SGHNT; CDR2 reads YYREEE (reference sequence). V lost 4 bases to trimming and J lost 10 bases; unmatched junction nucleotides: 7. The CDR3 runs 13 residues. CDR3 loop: CASSPTGGERAFF. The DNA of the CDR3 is TGTGCCAGCAGCCCGACAGGGGGCGAGCGAGCTTTCTTT.

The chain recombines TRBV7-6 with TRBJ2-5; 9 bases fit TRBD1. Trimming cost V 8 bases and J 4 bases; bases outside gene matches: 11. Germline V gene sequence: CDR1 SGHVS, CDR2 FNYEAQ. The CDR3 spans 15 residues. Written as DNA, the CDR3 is TGTGCCAGCGCCTCCTTCCCGGGACAGGGAGAGACCCAGTACTTC. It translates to CASASFPGQGETQYF.

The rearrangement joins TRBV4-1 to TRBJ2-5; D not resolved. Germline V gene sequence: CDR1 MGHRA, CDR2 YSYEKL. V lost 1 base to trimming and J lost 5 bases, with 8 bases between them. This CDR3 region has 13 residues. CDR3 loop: CASSQAGPETQYF. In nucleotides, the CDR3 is TGCGCCAGCAGCCAAGCCGGTCCTGAGACCCAGTACTTC.

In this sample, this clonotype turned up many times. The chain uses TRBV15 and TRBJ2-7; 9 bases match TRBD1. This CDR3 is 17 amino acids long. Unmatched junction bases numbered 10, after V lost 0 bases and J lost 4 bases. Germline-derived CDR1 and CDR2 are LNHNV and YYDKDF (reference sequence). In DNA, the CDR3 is TGTGCCACCAGCAGAGAGGACAGGGGACTTCCAGATTACGAGCAGTACTTC. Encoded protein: CATSREDRGLPDYEQYF.